One sample yielded the 7 T cell receptor beta chains listed below, sequenced in a study of blood T cells in healthy people across ages. The authors ran a second PCR of roughly 6 to 12 cycles using a sample-barcoded 5' primer and a J-beta primer mix. Each CDR3 protein gets one entry after TCRdb re-called the 5' RACE reads with MiXCR. This sample has roughly 2 million distinct CDR3 sequences; around half occur once, and the top ten carry over 2%. The sequenced sample consisted of blood. These receptors were obtained from a woman aged 40-49 years in good health.

This chain connects TRBV5-1 to TRBJ1-2; the D is unclear. V was clipped by 5 bases and J by 5 bases, with 19 bases between them. The CDR3 consists of 15 residues. Germline CDR1 reads SGHRS; CDR2 reads YFSETQ. The CDR3 nucleotides are TGCGCCAGCAGTCTTGGTACGTTTAACCGGTATGGCTACACCTTC. Residues: CASSLGTFNRYGYTF.

This chain connects TRBV20-1 to TRBJ1-1; 8 nucleotides line up with TRBD1. This CDR3 has 13 amino acids. V shed 6 bases, J shed 4 bases, and the junction held 7 bases outside the gene matches. Germline CDR1 is DFQATT and CDR2 is SNEGSKA (reference sequence). CDR3 sequence (DNA): TGCAGTGCGAGACAGGGGATTCCCACTGAAGCTTTCTTT. Protein: CSARQGIPTEAFF.

CDR3 sequence: CSARAGLAGTQETQYF. DNA for the CDR3: TGCAGTGCTAGAGCGGGACTAGCGGGCACCCAAGAGACCCAGTACTTC. V and J are TRBV20-1 and TRBJ2-5, with 12 nucleotides matching TRBD2. CDR3 length: 16 amino acids. The ends lost 1 base at V and 1 base at J; junction bases unmatched: 4. Looked up from germline, CDR1 is DFQATT and CDR2 is SNEGSKA (reference sequence).

The DNA of the CDR3 is TGTGCCAGCAACACACCGGGTCAATACAATGAGCAGTTCTTC. This gives the protein CASNTPGQYNEQFF. The chain employs TRBV28 and TRBJ2-1; D is unresolved. The V and J ends lost 7 bases and 4 bases respectively, with 14 bases between them. CDR3 length: 14 residues. In germline, CDR1 is MDHEN, CDR2 SYDVKM.

This rearrangement joins TRBV27 to TRBJ1-2; D perhaps matches TRBD1 (6 bases). Trimming took off 8 bases at V and 6 bases at J, with 16 bases between the two ends. The CDR3 is made up of 13 amino acids. Germline V CDR1 and CDR2: MNHEY, SMNVEV (reference sequence). For the CDR3, the DNA is TGTGCCAGCGGAATTGGGGAGGGGGATGGCTACACCTTC. Translated: CASGIGEGDGYTF.

The V and J genes are TRBV20-1 and TRBJ1-2; 7 nucleotides agree with TRBD1. There are 16 residues in the CDR3. Germline values: CDR1 DFQATT, CDR2 SNEGSKA (reference sequence). Germline trimming cut 1 base from V and 2 bases from J; bases unmatched to any gene: 10. This CDR3 reads CSARAPNETGNYGYTF. CDR3 sequence (DNA): TGCAGTGCTAGAGCTCCTAATGAGACAGGGAACTATGGCTACACCTTC.

The chain links TRBV6-2 or TRBV6-3 to TRBJ1-1, with 7 bases that match TRBD1. Germline V gene data show CDR1 as MNHEY and CDR2 as SVGEGT. Germline trimming cut 6 bases from V and 8 bases from J; bases unmatched to any gene: 3. The length of the CDR3 is 11 residues. The CDR3 reads CASRETGEAFF. The CDR3 DNA is TGTGCCAGCAGAGAGACAGGGGAAGCTTTCTTT.